The 13 T cell receptor beta chains presented below share a single source sample, sequenced in a study of cytomegalovirus exposure and HLA in healthy donors. PCR employed 60 Vbeta and 13 Jbeta primers. Here immunoSEQ multiplex PCR was the method, and the copy in TCRdb shows in-frame clones only, minus some. The data show approximately 180,000 clones, with 12% seen just once and approximately 7.8% held by the top ten. The sample taken for sequencing was PBMCs. The origin of the receptors is a man over 45 in good health and CMV-seropositive.

Here the CDR3 reads CSVERGGVGTEAFF. The DNA for the CDR3 is TGCAGCGTTGAGAGGGGGGGAGTAGGCACTGAAGCTTTCTTT. V is TRBV29-1 and J is TRBJ1-1; D possibly corresponds to TRBD1 (6 bases). V was clipped by 3 bases and J by 4 bases, with 15 bases between them. CDR1 and CDR2 (germline): SQVTM, ANQGSEA. This CDR3 is 14 amino acids long.

This clone was seen only a few times. The chain carries TRBV7-2 and TRBJ1-3, with no clear D. Germline V gene lookup returns CDR1 SGHTA and CDR2 FQGNSA. Trimming left V 4 bases short and J 4 bases short, with 8 bases between. The CDR3 length is 13 residues. CDR3: CASSSRHGNTIYF. As DNA, the CDR3 is TGTGCCAGCAGCTCGCGGCACGGAAACACCATATATTTT.

On this clone: Other nucleotide sequences in the sample specify the same CDR3. This chain uses TRBV4-3 with TRBJ1-3; no clear D gene. The CDR3 has 13 amino acids. Trimming removed 2 bases from V and 2 bases from J, with 4 bases in between. The germline gives CDR1 LGHNA, CDR2 YSLEER. The CDR3 protein is CASSQTAGNTIYF. In DNA, the CDR3 is TGCGCCAGCAGCCAAACGGCTGGAAACACCATATATTTT.

This chain joins TRBV7-8 and TRBJ2-5, with 10 bases that match TRBD1. Germline lookup yields CDR1 SGHVS and CDR2 FQNEAQ. This CDR3 contains 15 residues. The V and J ends lost 5 bases and 4 bases, in that order; junction bases with no gene match: 7. This chain's CDR3 is CASSTWTGGAETQYF. The CDR3 DNA is TGTGCCAGCAGCACCTGGACAGGGGGTGCAGAGACCCAGTACTTC.

The chain uses TRBV7-2 and TRBJ1-1, with D maybe TRBD1 (5 bases). V gave up 7 bases and J gave up 0 bases, with 12 bases separating them. This CDR3 contains 14 residues. CDR1 and CDR2 (germline): SGHTA, FQGNSA. CDR3 loop: CASTSGGVNTEAFF. CDR3 DNA: TGTGCCAGCACCTCCGGGGGGGTGAACACTGAAGCTTTCTTT.

A note on this clone: Without the conserved terminal phenylalanine or tryptophan, this CDR3 likely stems from a read error. This rearrangement joins TRBV7-8 to TRBJ1-6; TRBD1 might be the D (5 bases). The CDR3 is made up of 15 amino acids. From germline, CDR1 is SGHVS and CDR2 FQNEAQ. The germline V and J ends were trimmed by 5 bases and 5 bases, with 13 bases remaining between them. CDR3 protein: CASSPRKGNNSPLHL. Written as DNA, the CDR3 is TGTGCCAGCAGCCCCCGGAAGGGGAATAATTCACCCCTCCACCTT.

In DNA form, the CDR3 reads TGTGCCAGCAGCCAACTCGGGGGGGGACAGCCCCAGCATTTT. Encoded protein: CASSQLGGGQPQHF. V and J are TRBV7-2 and TRBJ1-5, with a tentative D call TRBD1 (5 bases). The CDR3 is 14 amino acids. CDR1 is SGHTA and CDR2 is FQGNSA in the germline V gene. Trimming pared 5 bases from V and 7 bases from J, leaving 15 bases between.

CDR3 region: CASSFRSSSLQNTGELFF. In nucleotides, the CDR3 is TGTGCCAGCAGCTTTCGATCGTCGAGTCTCCAAAACACCGGGGAGCTGTTTTTT. The V call is TRBV7-2, the J call TRBJ2-2; D ambiguous. The germline CDR1 and CDR2 sequences are SGHTA and FQGNSA. This CDR3 has 18 amino acids. The V end lost 3 bases, the J end lost 2 bases, and 19 bases lay between the germline ends.

The rearrangement joins TRBV2 to TRBJ2-7, with a tentative D call TRBD1 (5 bases). The CDR3 covers 12 residues. V dropped 1 base and J dropped 7 bases, with 8 bases sitting between them. From germline, CDR1 is SNHLY and CDR2 FYNNEI. This CDR3 is CASSEVGDEQYF. Written as DNA, the CDR3 is TGTGCCAGCAGTGAAGTAGGGGATGAGCAGTACTTC.

V and J are TRBV6-5 and TRBJ1-1, with 8 bases matching TRBD1. This CDR3 contains 14 residues. Per the germline V gene, CDR1 is MNHEY and CDR2 is SVGAGI. Trimming removed 5 bases from V and 2 bases from J; junction bases left unmatched: 4. In DNA form, the CDR3 reads TGTGCCAGCAGTGACAGGGGAGGCAACACTGAAGCTTTCTTT. This gives the protein CASSDRGGNTEAFF.

CDR3 in amino acids: CASRSQGWATEAFF. The CDR3 nucleotides read TGTGCCAGCAGGAGTCAGGGGTGGGCCACTGAAGCTTTCTTT. The gene calls are TRBV7-2 and TRBJ1-1, with a tentative D call TRBD1 (6 bases). Trimming removed 6 bases at V and 4 bases at J, with 15 bases between. There are 14 residues in the CDR3. Germline V CDR1 and CDR2: SGHTA, FQGNSA.

The chain has TRBV5-1 and TRBJ2-2; D gene uncertain. The CDR3 has 14 residues. From germline, CDR1 is SGHRS and CDR2 YFSETQ. V lost 1 base, J lost 2 bases, and 6 bases lay in between. Here the CDR3 DNA reads TGCGCCAGCAGCTTGTACAGCAACACCGGGGAGCTGTTTTTT. This codes for CASSLYSNTGELFF.

This chain connects TRBV25-1 to TRBJ1-6; the match to TRBD1 covers 9 bases. Looked up from germline, CDR1 is MGHDK and CDR2 is SYGVNS. V lost 7 bases and J lost 7; bases outside the gene matches: 14. The CDR3 runs 17 residues. Here the CDR3 reads CASTKGQGRLGNSPLHF. CDR3 DNA sequence: TGTGCCAGCACCAAGGGACAGGGAAGGTTAGGCAATTCACCCCTCCACTTT.